These 20 T cell receptor beta chains share one sample of origin, sequenced in a study of OX40 agonist ivuxolimab in advanced cancers. Libraries were prepared by immunoSEQ multiplex PCR; TCRdb keeps only in-frame clonotypes and omits some of them. This sample has roughly 53,000 clones, with less than 90% found just once. The specimen comprised CD4+ or CD8+ T cells sorted from blood, sampled in a trial of the OX40 agonist ivuxolimab. The receptors come from an adult with an advanced solid tumor such as melanoma, head and neck, liver or kidney cancer.

V usage is TRBV5-1 and J usage is TRBJ2-1, with D tentatively TRBD1 (6 bases). The CDR3 is 15 residues long. Germline values: CDR1 SGHRS, CDR2 YFSETQ. The V end lost 0 bases, the J end lost 4 bases, and 11 bases lay between the germline ends. CDR3 residues: CASSLGDRLYNEQFF. CDR3 in DNA: TGCGCCAGCAGCTTGGGTGACAGGCTTTACAATGAGCAGTTCTTC.

The chain employs TRBV2 and TRBJ2-7; D possibly corresponds to TRBD1 (6 bases). CDR3 size: 14 residues. Germline assignment: CDR1 SNHLY and CDR2 FYNNEI. The germline V and J ends were trimmed by 2 bases and 3 bases, with 11 bases remaining between them. CDR3 sequence reads: CASSENRDNYEQYF. The DNA for the CDR3 is TGTGCCAGCAGTGAAAACAGGGATAACTACGAGCAGTACTTC.

The chain joins TRBV9 to TRBJ2-1, with a tentative D call TRBD2 (6 bases). The length of the CDR3 is 14 residues. Germline V lookup: CDR1 SGDLS, CDR2 YYNGEE. Trimming shortened V by 1 base and J by 7 bases, and 12 bases separated the two germline ends. For the CDR3, the DNA is TGTGCCAGCAGCGTAACCTCCGCGGGGAATGAGCAGTTCTTC. Residues: CASSVTSAGNEQFF.

This clone came up a few times. The rearrangement joins TRBV6-1 to TRBJ2-7; TRBD1 or TRBD2 may be the D gene (5 bases each). Germline V gives CDR1 MNHNS, CDR2 SASEGT. Trimming left V 0 bases short and J 3 bases short, with 12 bases between. The CDR3 runs to 15 residues. The CDR3 is CASSEAPGTLYEQYF. For the CDR3, the DNA is TGTGCCAGCAGTGAAGCACCGGGGACCCTCTACGAGCAGTACTTC.

This clone was found once. As DNA, the CDR3 is TGTGCCAGCAGCTTTGAGGTCAATCAGCCCCAGCATTTT. Amino acids: CASSFEVNQPQHF. The chain recombines TRBV7-8 with TRBJ1-5; D ambiguous. The CDR3 has 13 amino acids. CDR1 and CDR2 from the germline V gene are SGHVS and FQNEAQ. The V and J ends lost 3 bases and 3 bases respectively, with 6 bases between them.

This clone was counted between two and nine times. The chain links TRBV29-1 to TRBJ2-1; 7 bases align to TRBD2. From germline, CDR1 is SQVTM and CDR2 ANQGSEA. Trimming removed 0 bases from V and 5 bases from J; junction bases left unmatched: 7. CDR3 length: 15 amino acids. This chain's CDR3 is CSVEDLAVAHNEQFF. The CDR3 DNA follows: TGCAGCGTTGAAGATCTAGCGGTCGCCCACAATGAGCAGTTCTTC.

The chain links TRBV5-5 to TRBJ2-2; 11 bases map to TRBD1. The trim removed 1 base at V and 6 bases at J, leaving 11 bases unmatched. This CDR3 comprises 18 residues. Per the germline V gene, CDR1 is SGHKS and CDR2 is YYEKEE (reference sequence). CDR3: CASSLYFLPGQGAGELFF. The CDR3 DNA reads as TGTGCCAGCAGCTTGTATTTCCTACCGGGACAGGGGGCCGGGGAGCTGTTTTTT.

The chain employs TRBV27 and TRBJ1-1, with no clear D. With 1 base removed from V and 6 bases from J, the gap between germline ends came to 9 bases. The CDR3 covers 13 residues. Germline-derived CDR1 and CDR2 are MNHEY and SMNVEV (reference sequence). The CDR3 reads CASSLYLGSEAFF. CDR3 in DNA: TGTGCCAGCAGTTTATACCTCGGGTCTGAAGCTTTCTTT.

DNA for the CDR3: TGCGCCAGCAGCTTGCTGACAGGCAACACCGGGGAGCTGTTTTTT. It codes for CASSLLTGNTGELFF. The chain links TRBV5-1 to TRBJ2-2, with D possibly TRBD1 on 6 matching bases. V lost 1 base to trimming and J lost 2 bases, with 9 bases between them. The V gene's germline CDR1 is SGHRS and CDR2 YFSETQ. The CDR3 totals 15 residues. The full variable domain, in which reference TRBV5-1 and TRBJ2-2 provide the parts outside the CDR3, is KAGVTQTPRYLIKTRGQQVTLSCSPISGHRSVSWYQQTPGQGLQFLFEYFSETQRNKGNFPGRFSGRQFSNSRSEMNVSTLELGDSALYLCASSLLTGNTGELFFGEGSRLTVL.

The chain has TRBV15 and TRBJ1-3; unclear D gene. CDR3 length equals 16 residues. The germline V gene has CDR1 LNHNV and CDR2 YYDKDF (reference sequence). Trimming cost V 0 bases and J 0 bases, with 9 bases left between them. The CDR3, as DNA: TGTGCCACCAGCAGAGAGACGGGATTCTCTGGAAACACCATATATTTT. This sequence encodes CATSRETGFSGNTIYF.

This chain connects TRBV14 to TRBJ1-1; D call uncertain. The length of the CDR3 is 12 residues. The V end was cut by 2 bases, the J end by 5 bases, with 6 bases between. The germline gives CDR1 SGHDN, CDR2 FVKESK. The CDR3 sequence is CASSQLGTEAFF. CDR3 bases: TGTGCCAGCAGCCAACTCGGGACTGAAGCTTTCTTT. The whole variable domain, remainder taken from reference TRBV14 and TRBJ1-1, is EAGVTQFPSHSVIEKGQTVTLRCDPISGHDNLYWYRRVMGKEIKFLLHFVKESKQDESGMPNNRFLAERTGGTYSTLKVQPAELEDSGVYFCASSQLGTEAFFGQGTRLTVV.

V usage is TRBV9 and J usage is TRBJ2-2; a possible D gene is TRBD1 (5 bases). This CDR3 is built from 16 residues. Trimming took off 0 bases at V and 6 bases at J, with 15 bases between the two ends. Germline CDR1 is SGDLS and CDR2 is YYNGEE. The CDR3 sequence is CASSVVIFSGSGELFF. CDR3 DNA: TGTGCCAGCAGCGTAGTAATTTTTTCAGGGTCCGGGGAGCTGTTTTTT.

The chain couples TRBV19 to TRBJ2-3; the D gene could be TRBD1 or TRBD2 (5 bases each). Germline assignment: CDR1 LNHDA and CDR2 SQIVND (reference sequence). Trimming took off 9 bases at V and 4 bases at J, with 17 bases between the two ends. The CDR3 length is 14 residues. In DNA, the CDR3 is TGTGCCAGCGAGGGGACGCAGTTCGCAGATACGCAGTATTTT. Amino acids: CASEGTQFADTQYF.

CDR3 sequence reads: CASSLIAGSTDTQYF. As DNA, the CDR3 is TGCGCCAGCAGCTTGATTGCAGGAAGCACAGATACGCAGTATTTT. The chain carries TRBV5-1 and TRBJ2-3; unclear D gene. V was clipped by 1 base and J by 0 bases, with 9 bases between them. The germline CDR1 and CDR2 sequences are SGHRS and YFSETQ. The CDR3 contains 15 residues.

The chain recombines TRBV6-5 with TRBJ1-2; 12 bases agree with TRBD1. With V trimmed by 2 bases and J by 8 bases, 9 bases remained unmatched. Germline values: CDR1 MNHEY, CDR2 SVGAGI. The CDR3 length is 16 residues. This CDR3 is CASSYDPGTGGRGYTF. The CDR3 DNA follows: TGTGCCAGCAGTTACGACCCCGGGACAGGGGGCAGGGGCTACACCTTC.

The chain joins TRBV27 to TRBJ1-2; 8 bases line up with TRBD1. J gave up 7 bases and V 7 bases, and 14 bases lay outside the gene matches. The CDR3 is 15 amino acids. Germline CDR1 is MNHEY and CDR2 is SMNVEV (reference sequence). CDR3 amino acids: CASTSLTGGWVGYTF. DNA for the CDR3: TGTGCCAGCACGTCCCTAACAGGGGGTTGGGTTGGCTACACCTTC.

The chain uses TRBV7-9 and TRBJ2-7; 7 bases line up with TRBD2. J was trimmed by 3 bases and V by 5 bases; bases with no gene match: 16. Looked up from germline, CDR1 is SEHNR and CDR2 is FQNEAQ (reference sequence). This CDR3 spans 17 amino acids. Here the CDR3 reads CASSQSLMRERNYEQYF. CDR3 coding DNA: TGTGCCAGCAGCCAATCGCTGATGCGGGAGCGGAACTACGAGCAGTACTTC.

CDR3 bases: TGTGCCAGCAGGACTAATGCAGGGTCCGGTTGGCCCCAGCATTTT. Its translation is CASRTNAGSGWPQHF. This rearrangement joins TRBV6-5 to TRBJ1-5; D possibly corresponds to TRBD1 (5 bases). The germline V gene has CDR1 MNHEY and CDR2 SVGAGI. The ends were cut back, 6 bases at V and 9 bases at J, with 21 bases in the middle. This CDR3 contains 15 residues.

About this clone itself: Other DNA sequences from this sample encode an identical CDR3 as well. This sequence joins TRBV28 and TRBJ2-5; D gene ambiguous. V was shortened by 5 bases and J by 3 bases, with 13 bases between the two germline ends. CDR1 and CDR2 (germline): MDHEN, SYDVKM. The CDR3 contains 14 residues. The CDR3 here is CASSPPGLEETQYF. The CDR3 DNA follows: TGTGCCAGCAGTCCCCCTGGGTTAGAAGAGACCCAGTACTTC.

The gene calls are TRBV30 and TRBJ1-6, with D maybe TRBD1 (5 bases). V lost 0 bases to trimming and J lost 6 bases, with 9 bases between them. Germline assignment: CDR1 GTSNPN and CDR2 SVGIG (reference sequence). The CDR3 runs to 14 residues. CDR3 sequence: CAWSVRGLNSPLHF. The CDR3 DNA follows: TGTGCCTGGAGTGTTCGGGGCCTTAATTCACCCCTCCACTTT.